The source of this T cell receptor beta chain is a study of blood T cell repertoires in COVID-19. Across the whole study: From T cells, B-cell-depleted T cells, or PBMCs came the material, which was cDNA or gDNA.

Germline assignment: CDR1 SQVTM and CDR2 ANQGSEA. Trimming pared 5 bases from V and 3 bases from J, leaving 9 bases between. The CDR3 is made up of 12 amino acids. This table comes from immunoSEQ multiplex PCR, and its TCRdb copy is limited to in-frame clones, with some not included. The sample carries some 290,000 clones, over 85% recorded once. The sequenced sample consisted of peripheral blood. The chain is built from TRBV29-1 and TRBJ2-3, with D perhaps TRBD2 (5 bases). The TCR sequence derives from a woman in her 30s with COVID-19, enrolled during active disease. This CDR3 is CSVTDWTDTQYF. CDR3 nucleotide sequence: TGCAGCGTTACGGACTGGACAGATACGCAGTATTTT.